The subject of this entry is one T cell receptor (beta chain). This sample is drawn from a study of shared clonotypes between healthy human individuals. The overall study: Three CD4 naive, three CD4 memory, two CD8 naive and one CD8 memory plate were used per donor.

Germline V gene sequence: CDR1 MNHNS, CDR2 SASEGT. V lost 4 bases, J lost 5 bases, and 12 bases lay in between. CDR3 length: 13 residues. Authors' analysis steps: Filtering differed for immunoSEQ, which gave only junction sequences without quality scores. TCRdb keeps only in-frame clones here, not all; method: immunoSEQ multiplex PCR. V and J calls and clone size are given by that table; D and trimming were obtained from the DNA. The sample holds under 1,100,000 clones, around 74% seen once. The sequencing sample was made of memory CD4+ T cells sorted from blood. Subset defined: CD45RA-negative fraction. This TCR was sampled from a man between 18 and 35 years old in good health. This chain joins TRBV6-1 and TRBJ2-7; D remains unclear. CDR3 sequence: CASSARAGDEQYF. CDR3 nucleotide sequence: TGTGCCAGCAGTGCTCGGGCCGGCGACGAGCAGTACTTC.